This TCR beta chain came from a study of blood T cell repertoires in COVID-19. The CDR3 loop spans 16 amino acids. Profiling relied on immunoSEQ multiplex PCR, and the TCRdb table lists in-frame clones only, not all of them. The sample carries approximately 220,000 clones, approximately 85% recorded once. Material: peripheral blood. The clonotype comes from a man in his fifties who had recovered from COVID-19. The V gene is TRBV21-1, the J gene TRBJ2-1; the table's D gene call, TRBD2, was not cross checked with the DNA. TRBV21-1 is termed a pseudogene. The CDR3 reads CASSKAPAGDYNEQFF. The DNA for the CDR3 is TGTGCCAGCAGCAAAGCACCAGCGGGAGACTACAATGAGCAGTTCTTC.